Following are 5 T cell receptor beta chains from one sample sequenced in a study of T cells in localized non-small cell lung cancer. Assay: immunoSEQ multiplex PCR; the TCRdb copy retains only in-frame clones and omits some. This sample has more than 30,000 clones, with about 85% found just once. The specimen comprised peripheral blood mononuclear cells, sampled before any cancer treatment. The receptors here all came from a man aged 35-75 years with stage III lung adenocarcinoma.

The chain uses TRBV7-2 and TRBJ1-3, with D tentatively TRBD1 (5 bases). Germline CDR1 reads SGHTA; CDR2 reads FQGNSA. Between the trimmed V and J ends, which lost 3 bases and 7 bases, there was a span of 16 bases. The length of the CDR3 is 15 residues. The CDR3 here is CASSLGGLSWNTIYF. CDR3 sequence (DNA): TGTGCCAGCAGCTTGGGGGGTCTCTCTTGGAACACCATATATTTT.

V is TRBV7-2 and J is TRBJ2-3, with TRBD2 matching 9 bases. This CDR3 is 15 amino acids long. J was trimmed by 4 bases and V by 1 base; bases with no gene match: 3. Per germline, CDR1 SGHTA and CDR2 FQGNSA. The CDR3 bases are TGTGCCAGCAGCTTAGGCGCTAGCGGGGCAGATACGCAGTATTTT. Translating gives CASSLGASGADTQYF.

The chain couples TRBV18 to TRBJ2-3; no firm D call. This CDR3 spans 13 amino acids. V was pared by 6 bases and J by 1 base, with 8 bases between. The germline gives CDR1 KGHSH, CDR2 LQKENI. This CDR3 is CASSPRRTDTQYF. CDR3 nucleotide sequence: TGTGCCAGCTCCCCCCGACGCACAGATACGCAGTATTTT.

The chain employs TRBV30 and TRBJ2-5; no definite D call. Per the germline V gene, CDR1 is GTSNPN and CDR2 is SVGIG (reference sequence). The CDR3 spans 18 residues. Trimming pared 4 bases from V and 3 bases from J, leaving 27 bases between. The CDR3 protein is CAWKVRPLLAGRKETQYF. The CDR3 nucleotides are TGTGCCTGGAAAGTGCGCCCTCTCCTGGCTGGCCGAAAAGAGACCCAGTACTTC.

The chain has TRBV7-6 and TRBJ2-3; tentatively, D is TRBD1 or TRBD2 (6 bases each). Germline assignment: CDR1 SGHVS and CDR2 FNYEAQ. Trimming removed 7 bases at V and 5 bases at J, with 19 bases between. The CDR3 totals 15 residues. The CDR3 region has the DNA TGTGCCAGCACTCTGAGTGGGGGGCGGAGAGATACGCAGTATTTT. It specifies CASTLSGGRRDTQYF. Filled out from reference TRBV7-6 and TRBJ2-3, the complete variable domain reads GAGVSQSPRYKVTKRGQDVALRCDPISGHVSLYWYRQALGQGPEFLTYFNYEAQQDKSGLPNDRFSAERPEGSISTLTIQRTEQRDSAMYRCASTLSGGRRDTQYFGPGTRLTVL.